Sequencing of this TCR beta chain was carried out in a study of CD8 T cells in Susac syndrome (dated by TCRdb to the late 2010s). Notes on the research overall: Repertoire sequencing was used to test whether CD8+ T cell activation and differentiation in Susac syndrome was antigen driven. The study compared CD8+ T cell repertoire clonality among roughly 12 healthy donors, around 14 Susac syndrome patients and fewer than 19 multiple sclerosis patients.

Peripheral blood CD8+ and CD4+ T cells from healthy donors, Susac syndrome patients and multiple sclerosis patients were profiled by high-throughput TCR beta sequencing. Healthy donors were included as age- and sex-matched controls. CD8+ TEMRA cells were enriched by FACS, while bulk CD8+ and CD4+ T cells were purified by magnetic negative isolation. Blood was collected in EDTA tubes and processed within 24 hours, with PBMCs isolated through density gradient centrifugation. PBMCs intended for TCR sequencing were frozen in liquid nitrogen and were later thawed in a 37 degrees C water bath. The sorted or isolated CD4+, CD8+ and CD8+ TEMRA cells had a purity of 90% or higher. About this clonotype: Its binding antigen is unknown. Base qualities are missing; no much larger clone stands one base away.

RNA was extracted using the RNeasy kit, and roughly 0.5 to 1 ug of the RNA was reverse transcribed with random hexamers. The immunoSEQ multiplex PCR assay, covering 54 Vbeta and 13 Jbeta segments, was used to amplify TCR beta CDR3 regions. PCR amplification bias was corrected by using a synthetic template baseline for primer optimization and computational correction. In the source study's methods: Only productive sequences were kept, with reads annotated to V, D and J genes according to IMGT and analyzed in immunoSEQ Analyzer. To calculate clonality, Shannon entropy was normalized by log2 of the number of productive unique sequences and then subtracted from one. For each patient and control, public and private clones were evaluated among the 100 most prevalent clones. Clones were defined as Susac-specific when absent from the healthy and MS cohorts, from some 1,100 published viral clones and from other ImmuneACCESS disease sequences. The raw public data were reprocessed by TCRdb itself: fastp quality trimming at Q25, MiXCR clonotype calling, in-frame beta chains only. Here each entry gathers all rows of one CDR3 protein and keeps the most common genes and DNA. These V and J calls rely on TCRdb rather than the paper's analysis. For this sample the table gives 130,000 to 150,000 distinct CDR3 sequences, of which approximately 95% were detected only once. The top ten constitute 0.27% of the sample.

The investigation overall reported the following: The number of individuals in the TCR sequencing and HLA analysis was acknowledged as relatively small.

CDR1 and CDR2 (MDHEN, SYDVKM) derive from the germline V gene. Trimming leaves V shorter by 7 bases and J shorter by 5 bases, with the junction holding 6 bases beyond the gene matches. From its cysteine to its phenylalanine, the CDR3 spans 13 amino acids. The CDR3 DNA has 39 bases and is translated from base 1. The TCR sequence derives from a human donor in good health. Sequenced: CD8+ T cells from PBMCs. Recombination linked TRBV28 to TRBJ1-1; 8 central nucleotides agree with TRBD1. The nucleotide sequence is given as TGTGCCAGCATGGCCAGGGGGCGGACTGAAGCTTTCTTT. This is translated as CASMARGRTEAFF. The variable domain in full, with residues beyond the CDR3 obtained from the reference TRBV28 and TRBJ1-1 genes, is DVKVTQSSRYLVKRTGEKVFLECVQDMDHENMFWYRQDPGLGLRLIYFSYDVKMKEKGDIPEGYSVSREKKERFSLILESASTNQTSMYLCASMARGRTEAFFGQGTRLTVV.